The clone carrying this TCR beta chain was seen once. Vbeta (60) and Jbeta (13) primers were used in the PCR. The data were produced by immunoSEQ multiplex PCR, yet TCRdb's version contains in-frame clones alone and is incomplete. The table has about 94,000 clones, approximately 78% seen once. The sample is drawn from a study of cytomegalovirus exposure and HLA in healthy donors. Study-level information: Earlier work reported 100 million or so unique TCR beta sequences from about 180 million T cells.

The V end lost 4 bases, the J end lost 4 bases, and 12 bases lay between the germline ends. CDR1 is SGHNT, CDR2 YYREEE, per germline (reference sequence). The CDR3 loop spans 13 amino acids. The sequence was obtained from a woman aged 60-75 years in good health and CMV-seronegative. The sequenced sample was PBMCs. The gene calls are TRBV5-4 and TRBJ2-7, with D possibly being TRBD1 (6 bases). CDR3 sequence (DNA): TGTGCCAGCAGCCGCAAGGACAGTTACGAGCAGTACTTC. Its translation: CASSRKDSYEQYF.